This TCR beta chain was obtained from a study of beta chain features in type 1 diabetes. The V gene end was trimmed by 5 bases and the J gene end by 1 base; junction bases not matched to a gene: 10. CDR3 size: 16 residues. CDR1 and CDR2 from the germline V gene are MNHEY and SMNVEV (reference sequence). Study-wide results and caveats: A closer apparent resemblance between naive, central memory and Treg TCRB repertoires was seen in patients than in healthy donors.

As regards this clone: Its antigen is not identified.

Every bit of the isolated RNA underwent reverse transcription, so sequencing read expressed TCRB transcripts. Profiling relied on immunoSEQ multiplex PCR, and the TCRdb table lists in-frame clones only, not all of them. This table holds 680,000 or so clones, 15% to 19% found once. The source of this sequence is a man aged 18 to 35 in good health. Sequencing was done on a sample of naive CD4+ T cells from blood. The chain joins TRBV27 to TRBJ1-1; TRBD1 aligns across 7 bases. CDR3 DNA sequence: TGTGCCAGCAGTCCCAGGGGGGAAGGGAAGAACACTGAAGCTTTCTTT. Its protein is CASSPRGEGKNTEAFF.